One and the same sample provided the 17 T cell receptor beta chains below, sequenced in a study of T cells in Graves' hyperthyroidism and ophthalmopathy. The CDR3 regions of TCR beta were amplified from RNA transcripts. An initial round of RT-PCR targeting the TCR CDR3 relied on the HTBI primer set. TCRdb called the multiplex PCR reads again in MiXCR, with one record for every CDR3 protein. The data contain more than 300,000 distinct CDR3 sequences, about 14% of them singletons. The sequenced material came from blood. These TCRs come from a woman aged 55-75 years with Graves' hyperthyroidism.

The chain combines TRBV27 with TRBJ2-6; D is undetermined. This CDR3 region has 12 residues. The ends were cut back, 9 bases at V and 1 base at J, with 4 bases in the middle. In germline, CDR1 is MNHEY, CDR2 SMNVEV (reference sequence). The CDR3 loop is CASTSGANVLTF. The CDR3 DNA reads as TGTGCCAGTACTTCTGGGGCCAACGTCCTGACTTTC.

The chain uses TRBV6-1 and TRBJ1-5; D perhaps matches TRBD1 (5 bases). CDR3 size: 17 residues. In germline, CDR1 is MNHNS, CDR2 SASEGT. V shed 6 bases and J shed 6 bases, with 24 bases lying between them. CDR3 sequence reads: CASSGVRGQGTCQPQHF. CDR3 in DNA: TGTGCCAGCAGCGGAGTACGAGGGCAGGGCACCTGTCAGCCCCAGCATTTT.

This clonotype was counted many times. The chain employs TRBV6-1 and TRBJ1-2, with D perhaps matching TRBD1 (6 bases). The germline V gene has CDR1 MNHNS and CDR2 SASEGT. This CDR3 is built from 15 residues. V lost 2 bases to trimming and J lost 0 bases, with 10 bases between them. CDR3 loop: CASSELPGANYGYTF. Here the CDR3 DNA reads TGTGCCAGCAGTGAACTCCCAGGGGCTAACTATGGCTACACCTTC.

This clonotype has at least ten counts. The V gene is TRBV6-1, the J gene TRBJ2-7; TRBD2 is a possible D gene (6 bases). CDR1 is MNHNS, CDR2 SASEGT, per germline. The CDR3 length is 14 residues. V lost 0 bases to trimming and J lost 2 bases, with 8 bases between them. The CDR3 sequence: CASSEAEGPYEQYF. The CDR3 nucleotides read TGTGCCAGCAGTGAAGCGGAGGGACCCTACGAGCAGTACTTC.

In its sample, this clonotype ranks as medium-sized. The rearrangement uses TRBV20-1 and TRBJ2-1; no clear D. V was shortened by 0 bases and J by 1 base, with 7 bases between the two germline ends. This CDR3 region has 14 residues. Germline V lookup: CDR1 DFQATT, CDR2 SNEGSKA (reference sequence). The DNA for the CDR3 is TGCAGTGCTAGAGATTTGCGGTCCTACAATGAGCAGTTCTTC. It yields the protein CSARDLRSYNEQFF.

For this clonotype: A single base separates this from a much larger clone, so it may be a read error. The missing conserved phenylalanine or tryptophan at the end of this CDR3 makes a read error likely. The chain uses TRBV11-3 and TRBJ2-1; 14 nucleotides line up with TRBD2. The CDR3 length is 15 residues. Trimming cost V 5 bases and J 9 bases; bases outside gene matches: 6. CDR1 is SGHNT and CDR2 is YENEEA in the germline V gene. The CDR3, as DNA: TGTGCCAGCAGCCCCGGACTAGCGGGAGGTTTTGAGCAGTTCTTA. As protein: CASSPGLAGGFEQFL.

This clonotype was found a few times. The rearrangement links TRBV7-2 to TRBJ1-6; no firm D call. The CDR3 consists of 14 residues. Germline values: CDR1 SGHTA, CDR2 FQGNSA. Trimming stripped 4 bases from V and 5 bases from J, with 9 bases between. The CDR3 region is CASSSRRDNSPLHF. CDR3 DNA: TGTGCCAGCAGCTCTCGGAGGGATAATTCACCCCTCCACTTT.

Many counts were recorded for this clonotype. The CDR3 spells CASSLPGGGDYGYTF. The CDR3 nucleotides read TGTGCCAGCAGCTTGCCAGGGGGCGGGGACTATGGCTACACCTTC. The rearrangement uses TRBV5-5 and TRBJ1-2; 8 bases map to TRBD1. CDR1 and CDR2 from the germline V gene are SGHKS and YYEKEE (reference sequence). After removal of 1 base from V and 3 bases from J, the junction contained 5 bases not matched to a gene. CDR3 length equals 15 residues. The complete variable domain, with remaining parts taken from reference TRBV5-5 and TRBJ1-2, reads DAGVTQSPTHLIKTRGQQVTLRCSPISGHKSVSWYQQVLGQGPQFIFQYYEKEERGRGNFPDRFSARQFPNYSSELNVNALLLGDSALYLCASSLPGGGDYGYTFGSGTRLTVV.

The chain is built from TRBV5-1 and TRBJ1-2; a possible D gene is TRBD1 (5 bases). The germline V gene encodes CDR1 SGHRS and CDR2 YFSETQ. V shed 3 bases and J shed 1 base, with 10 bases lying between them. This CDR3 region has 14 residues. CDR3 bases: TGCGCCAGCAGCTCCCGGGACGGTAACTATGGCTACACCTTC. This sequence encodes CASSSRDGNYGYTF.

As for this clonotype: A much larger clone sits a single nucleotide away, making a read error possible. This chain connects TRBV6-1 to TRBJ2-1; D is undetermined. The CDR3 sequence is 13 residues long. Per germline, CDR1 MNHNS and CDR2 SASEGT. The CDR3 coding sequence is TGTGCCAGCAGTGAAGCGCTTAGAAATGGGCAGTTCTTC. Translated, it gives CASSEALRNGQFF.

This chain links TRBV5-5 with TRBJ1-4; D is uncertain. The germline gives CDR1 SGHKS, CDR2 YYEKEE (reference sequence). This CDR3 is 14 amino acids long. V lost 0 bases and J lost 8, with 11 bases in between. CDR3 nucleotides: TGTGCCAGCAGCTTGGACATGGGGAACGAAAAACTGTTTTTT. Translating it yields CASSLDMGNEKLFF.

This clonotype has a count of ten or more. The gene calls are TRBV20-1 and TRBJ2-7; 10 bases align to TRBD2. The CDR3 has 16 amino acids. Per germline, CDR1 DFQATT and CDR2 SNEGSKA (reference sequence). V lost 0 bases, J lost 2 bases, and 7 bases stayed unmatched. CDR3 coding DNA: TGCAGTGCTAGAGAAGAGGGGAGCGGGAGGGCCTACGAGCAGTACTTC. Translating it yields CSAREEGSGRAYEQYF.

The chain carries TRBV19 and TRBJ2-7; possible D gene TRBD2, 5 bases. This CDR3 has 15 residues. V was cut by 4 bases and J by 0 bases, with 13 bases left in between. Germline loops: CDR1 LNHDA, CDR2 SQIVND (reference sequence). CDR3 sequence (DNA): TGTGCCAGTAGTAACCCTAAACGGGGCTCCTACGAGCAGTACTTC. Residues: CASSNPKRGSYEQYF.

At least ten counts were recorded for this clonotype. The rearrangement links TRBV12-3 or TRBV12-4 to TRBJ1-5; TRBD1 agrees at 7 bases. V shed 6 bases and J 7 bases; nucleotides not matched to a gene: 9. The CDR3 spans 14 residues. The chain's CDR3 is CASRSDREGQPQHF. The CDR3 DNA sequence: TGTGCCAGCAGGAGCGACAGGGAGGGGCAGCCCCAGCATTTT.

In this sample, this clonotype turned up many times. DNA of the CDR3: TGTGCCAGCAGTGAGAAAGGGACTTCCTACGAGCAGTACTTC. Its translation is CASSEKGTSYEQYF. The V gene is TRBV6-1, the J gene TRBJ2-7, with TRBD2 as a possible D gene (6 bases). V was clipped by 3 bases and J by 1 base, with 10 bases between them. Per the germline V gene, CDR1 is MNHNS and CDR2 is SASEGT. The CDR3 extends over 14 amino acids.

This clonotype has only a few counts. In nucleotides, the CDR3 is TGCAGTGCCAGGAGGGGACTAGCGGGAGCTTCCTACAATGAGCAGTTCTTC. It translates to CSARRGLAGASYNEQFF. The J gene is TRBJ2-1, the V gene TRBV20-1, with TRBD2 identical over 14 bases. CDR3 length equals 17 residues. J was trimmed by 1 base and V by 6 bases; bases with no gene match: 8. Germline CDR1 DFQATT, CDR2 SNEGSKA (reference sequence).

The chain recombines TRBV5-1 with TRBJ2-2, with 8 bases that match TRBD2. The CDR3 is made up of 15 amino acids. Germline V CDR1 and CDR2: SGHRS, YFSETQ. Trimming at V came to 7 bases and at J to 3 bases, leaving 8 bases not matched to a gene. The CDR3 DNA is TGCGCCAGCTCCTTACGGGAGGGGGACACCGGGGAGCTGTTTTTT. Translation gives CASSLREGDTGELFF. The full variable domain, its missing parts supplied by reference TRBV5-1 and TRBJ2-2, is KAGVTQTPRYLIKTRGQQVTLSCSPISGHRSVSWYQQTPGQGLQFLFEYFSETQRNKGNFPGRFSGRQFSNSRSEMNVSTLELGDSALYLCASSLREGDTGELFFGEGSRLTVL.